This record looks at one T cell receptor (beta chain) sequence and its context. Its antigen is still unknown. The data derive from a study of cytotoxic CD8 clonotypes in ibrutinib-treated CLL. Study-wide points: At baseline, clonality was higher than in age-matched healthy donors and correlated with CD8+ counts.

This CDR3 has 15 residues. Unmatched junction bases numbered 11, after V lost 6 bases and J lost 5 bases. The V gene's germline CDR1 is MNHEY and CDR2 SVGAGI. Profiling relied on immunoSEQ multiplex PCR, and the TCRdb table lists in-frame clones only, not all of them. Of about 130,000 clones in the sample, about 85% were seen once. This chain uses TRBV6-5 with TRBJ2-5, with 8 bases that match TRBD1. The receptor comes from a human donor with chronic lymphocytic leukemia. The input for sequencing was PBMCs, taken after 24 months of ibrutinib treatment. The CDR3 DNA reads TGTGCCAGCAGCCAGACAGGGGCGACGCAGGAGACCCAGTACTTC. Protein product: CASSQTGATQETQYF.